Following are 14 T cell receptor beta chains from one sample sequenced in a study of tumor and adjacent non-tumor tissue in lung cancer. A modified ARM-PCR protocol with three rounds of nested PCR amplified TCRbeta. MiXCR, run by TCRdb on the multiplex PCR reads, gives a single entry per CDR3 protein. The table lists approximately 90,000 distinct CDR3 sequences, just over 65% of them singletons, with approximately 20% in the top ten. The template was RNA from unsorted bulk tissue. Sequencing input: lung tumor tissue. The receptors were sampled from a man aged 60 to 69 with non-small cell lung cancer.

This clonotype was found a few times. A read error may account for a junction end that differs from germline. J is TRBJ2-5 and V is TRBV30, with 7 positions matching TRBD2. The CDR3 is 12 amino acids. From germline, CDR1 is GTSNPN and CDR2 SVGIG (reference sequence). The CDR3 DNA sequence: TGTGCCTGGGGGAGGGGAAAAGAGACCCAGTGCTTC. Translation: CAWGRGKETQCF.

In the case of this clonotype: The conserved final phenylalanine or tryptophan is absent from the CDR3, which likely points to a read error. The V call is TRBV12-3 or TRBV12-4, the J call TRBJ2-1; 8 bases agree with TRBD2. The CDR3 is 13 amino acids. V dropped 7 bases and J dropped 6; count of bases not matched to a gene: 5. This chain's CDR3 is CASNRAGGNEQFL. The CDR3 coding sequence is TGTGCCAGCAACCGCGCGGGAGGCAATGAGCAGTTCCTC.

This clonotype qualifies as medium-sized. The chain recombines TRBV6-6 with TRBJ2-5; the D gene is possibly TRBD1 (6 bases). Deletions cut 0 bases from V and 4 bases from J, with 9 bases between. Germline V CDR1 and CDR2: MNHNY, SVGAGI (reference sequence). The CDR3 contains 14 residues. The CDR3 is CASSYSAGVETQYF. CDR3 sequence (DNA): TGTGCCAGCAGTTACTCAGCAGGGGTAGAGACCCAGTACTTC.

In the case of this clonotype: At one of its ends the junction is not consistent with the germline gene, which may arise from a read error. J is TRBJ2-7 and V is TRBV11-2; D is possibly TRBD1 or TRBD2 (6 bases each). CDR1 is SGHAT and CDR2 is FQNNGV in the germline V gene. The CDR3 spans 17 residues. The CDR3 DNA follows: TGTACCAGCAGCACCCGGGTCCGGGGGCTGGGAGGTGGCGAGCAGTACTTC. This gives the protein CTSSTRVRGLGGGEQYF.

Many counts were recorded for this clonotype. The V gene is TRBV12-3 or TRBV12-4, the J gene TRBJ2-1; 9 nucleotides align to TRBD2. The CDR3 covers 15 residues. V lost 7 bases and J lost 10; bases outside the gene matches: 14. The CDR3 bases are TGTGCCAGCAAACCCGCGGGAGGGCCGAGTGGGGAGCAGTTCTTC. Its protein is CASKPAGGPSGEQFF.

This clonotype was seen just once. A much larger clone lies one base from this, so it may be a read error. V usage is TRBV20-1 and J usage is TRBJ2-3; unclear D gene. The CDR3 covers 13 residues. Germline V gives CDR1 DFQATT, CDR2 SNEGSKA (reference sequence). V was cut by 6 bases and J by 1 base, with 11 bases left in between. This CDR3 reads CSAQPPGTDTQYF. The CDR3 nucleotides read TGCAGTGCCCAACCCCCAGGCACAGATACGCAGTATTTT.

The chain couples TRBV29-1 to TRBJ2-1; D gene uncertain. CDR3 length equals 15 residues. The germline V and J ends were trimmed by 3 bases and 12 bases, with 24 bases remaining between them. Germline CDR1 reads SQVTM; CDR2 reads ANQGSEA. CDR3 coding DNA: TGCAGCGTTGAGGGCAGTCACAACTCCTACAAAGTGCAGTTCTTC. This translates into CSVEGSHNSYKVQFF.

This clonotype was detected only once. No conserved phenylalanine or tryptophan ends this CDR3, so it is likely a read error. This rearrangement joins TRBV7-8 to TRBJ2-1; possibly TRBD2 for D (7 bases). Trimming removed 1 base at V and 4 bases at J, with 14 bases between. Germline assignment: CDR1 SGHVS and CDR2 FQNEAQ. This CDR3 comprises 16 residues. The CDR3 reads CASSLESGGSYNEQFL. The CDR3 nucleotides read TGTGCCAGCAGCTTAGAGTCGGGGGGCTCATACAATGAGCAGTTCTTA.

Regarding this clonotype: One end of the junction is discordant with germline, which a read error may explain. The V call is TRBV13, the J call TRBJ2-3; perhaps TRBD1 as D (5 bases). CDR1 is PRHDT and CDR2 is FYEKMQ in the germline V gene (reference sequence). The CDR3 spans 15 residues. In DNA form, the CDR3 reads TGTGCCAGCAGCTTAGCTGACAGTTCCACAGATACGCGGTATTTT. It specifies CASSLADSSTDTRYF.

Many counts were recorded for this clonotype. V usage is TRBV6-2 or TRBV6-3 and J usage is TRBJ2-7, with 12 bases aligning to TRBD2. This CDR3 is 16 amino acids long. J lost 3 bases, V lost 6 bases, and 9 bases had no gene match. Per the germline V gene, CDR1 is MNHEY and CDR2 is SVGEGT. As DNA, the CDR3 is TGTGCCAGCAGCCACCCCGGACTAGCGGGGATCTACGAGCAGTACTTC. It translates to CASSHPGLAGIYEQYF.

With respect to this clonotype: This clone may be a read error of a much larger clone one base away. This chain connects TRBV28 to TRBJ2-3; D is possibly TRBD2 (6 bases). CDR1 is MDHEN, CDR2 SYDVKM, per germline. V dropped 8 bases and J dropped 3 bases, with 21 bases sitting between them. The CDR3 spans 16 residues. The CDR3 reads CASGLLAGGMTDTQYF. For the CDR3, the DNA is TGTGCCAGCGGCCTACTAGCAGGTGGGATGACAGATACGCAGTATTTT. The whole variable domain, filled in from reference TRBV28 and TRBJ2-3, reads DVKVTQSSRYLVKRTGEKVFLECVQDMDHENMFWYRQDPGLGLRLIYFSYDVKMKEKGDIPEGYSVSREKKERFSLILESASTNQTSMYLCASGLLAGGMTDTQYFGPGTRLTVL.

Points on this clonotype: Mismatch with germline at one junction end may stem from a read error. The chain joins TRBV5-6 to TRBJ2-3; the D gene is possibly TRBD2 (6 bases). The germline gives CDR1 SGHDT, CDR2 YYEEEE. This CDR3 is built from 15 residues. The CDR3 reads CASNLGGLRIDTQYF. CDR3 DNA: TGTGCCAGCAACTTGGGGGGACTCCGGATAGATACGCAGTATTTT.

A remark on this clonotype: The conserved closing phenylalanine or tryptophan is absent in this CDR3, likely reflecting a read error. V gene TRBV11-3 combines with J gene TRBJ2-6, with 7 positions matching TRBD1. Germline V gives CDR1 SGHNT, CDR2 YENEEA. The CDR3 runs 16 residues. With 5 bases clipped from V and 6 bases from J, the junction kept 10 bases outside the gene matches. The CDR3 loop is CASSKRDGTEANVLTI. In DNA, the CDR3 is TGTGCCAGCAGCAAAAGGGACGGGACAGAGGCCAACGTCCTGACTATC.

Comment on this clonotype: This sequence may be a read error, since a much larger clone differs from it by one base. It is likely a read error, because the conserved phenylalanine at the end of the CDR3 is missing. The genes are TRBV28 and TRBJ2-5; D remains ambiguous. Judging by the DNA end, TRBJ2-1 fits better; the J call may be wrong. The germline V gene has CDR1 MDHEN and CDR2 SYDVKM. The CDR3 runs 11 residues. CDR3 protein: CASSPAIGQFL. The CDR3 coding sequence is TGTGCCAGCAGTCCCGCCATCGGGCAGTTCTTA.